A selection of T cell receptor beta chains follows, all from one sample in a study of blood T cells in healthy people across ages. TCRdb analysed the 5' RACE reads with MiXCR anew, one entry per CDR3 protein. The sample lists approximately 490,000 distinct CDR3 sequences, about 25% occurring once. This same sample was also taken into another study, of T cells of mothers and their children.

What was sequenced was blood. These receptors originate from a boy younger than 18 in good health. The CDR3 runs from the conserved cysteine through the conserved F or W. Each record gives: J gene, clone size, V gene, D gene, CDR3 protein, CDR3 DNA. The D gene is left open where the match is weak. A row's size may be missing; if present it is once, few, many or a size class.

>TRBJ1-5|few|TRBV12-3/TRBV12-4|-
CASSPRGPGSPQHF
TGTGCCAGCAGCCCCCGGGGCCCCGGTTCGCCCCAGCATTTT
>TRBJ1-2|few|TRBV9|-
CASSRRQAYGYTF
TGTGCCAGCAGCCGCCGACAGGCTTATGGCTACACCTTC
>TRBJ1-5|-|TRBV5-1|-
CASSPTGGLNQPQHF
TGCGCCAGCAGCCCCACGGGGGGACTAAATCAGCCCCAGCATTTT
>TRBJ1-2|few|TRBV28|-
CASTELTGPYGYTF
TGTGCCAGCACAGAGCTAACAGGGCCCTATGGCTACACCTTC
>TRBJ2-7|-|TRBV6-5|TRBD1
CASNPRTGGNEQYF
TGTGCCAGCAACCCCAGGACAGGGGGTAACGAGCAGTACTTC
>TRBJ2-3|many|TRBV6-6|TRBD1
CASSYGGTGSTDTQYF
TGTGCCAGCAGTTACGGCGGGACAGGGTCCACAGATACGCAGTATTTT
>TRBJ1-2|-|TRBV20-1|-
CSAPSDSYGYTF
TGCAGTGCACCCTCGGACTCGTATGGCTACACCTTC
>TRBJ2-7|few|TRBV20-1|-
CSARGPRGGEQYF
TGCAGTGCTAGAGGGCCTCGCGGTGGCGAGCAGTACTTC
>TRBJ1-1|-|TRBV7-7|TRBD1
CASSLATGTEAFF
TGTGCTAGCAGCTTAGCGACAGGGACTGAAGCTTTCTTT
>TRBJ2-2|-|TRBV7-9|-
CATSVGSNTGELFF
TGTGCCACCTCTGTGGGGTCGAACACCGGGGAGCTGTTTTTT
>TRBJ1-1|-|TRBV29-1|-
CSVTDGTLFYTEAFF
TGCAGCGTGACGGATGGGACGCTCTTCTACACTGAAGCTTTCTTT
>TRBJ2-1|few|TRBV7-2|TRBD2
CASSLVKGLAPSSYNEQFF
TGTGCCAGCAGCTTAGTCAAGGGACTAGCGCCAAGCTCCTACAATGAGCAGTTCTTC
>TRBJ2-3|few|TRBV7-2|TRBD2
CASSLSGRAKDTQYF
TGTGCCAGCAGCCTTAGCGGGAGGGCCAAGGATACGCAGTATTTT
>TRBJ2-5|-|TRBV27|TRBD2
CASSLSSGGGETQYF
TGTGCCAGCAGTTTATCGTCGGGGGGTGGGGAGACCCAGTACTTC
>TRBJ1-6|-|TRBV28|-
CASSITQENYNPPLHF
TGTGCCAGCAGTATCACACAGGAAAACTATAATCCACCCCTCCACTTT
>TRBJ2-5|few|TRBV11-2|-
CASSPNPGQQETQYF
TGTGCCAGCAGCCCCAACCCCGGACAACAAGAGACCCAGTACTTC
>TRBJ2-1|few|TRBV7-9|TRBD1
CASSSTGGGLYNEQFF
TGTGCCAGCAGCTCGACAGGGGGCGGACTCTACAATGAGCAGTTCTTC
>TRBJ1-4|-|TRBV20-1|-
CSAIDKANEGVFF
TGCAGTGCCATTGACAAGGCCAATGAAGGAGTGTTTTTT
>TRBJ1-2|few|TRBV5-1|TRBD1
CASSGGQGPLVGGYTF
TGCGCCAGCAGCGGGGGACAGGGCCCCCTGGTCGGCGGCTACACCTTC
>TRBJ2-3|many|TRBV2|-
CASEGGPFSSTDTQYF
TGTGCCAGCGAGGGCGGACCTTTTTCGAGCACAGATACGCAGTATTTT
>TRBJ2-7|-|TRBV6-1|-
CASEDGNSYEQYF
TGTGCCAGCGAAGACGGTAACTCCTACGAGCAGTACTTC
>TRBJ2-3|-|TRBV7-2|TRBD2
CASSPPGAGGRADTQYF
TGTGCCAGCAGCCCGCCTGGTGCGGGAGGGAGAGCAGATACGCAGTATTTT
>TRBJ2-1|many|TRBV7-9|TRBD2
CASSPGTSGTNEQFF
TGTGCCAGCAGCCCCGGGACTAGCGGGACCAATGAGCAGTTCTTC
>TRBJ2-5|many|TRBV7-3|TRBD2
CASSLTAGTSGKETQYF
TGTGCCAGCAGCCTAACCGCCGGGACTAGCGGAAAAGAGACCCAGTACTTC
>TRBJ2-7|few|TRBV4-1|TRBD2
CASSQGPGGTYEQYF
TGCGCCAGCAGCCAAGGTCCGGGGGGGACCTACGAGCAGTACTTC
>TRBJ2-7|-|TRBV4-3|TRBD2
CASSQESAGGLREQYF
TGCGCCAGCAGCCAAGAAAGCGCGGGAGGGTTACGCGAGCAGTACTTC
>TRBJ2-7|-|TRBV7-9|-
CASSLGKTWRTYEQYF
TGTGCCAGCAGCTTAGGAAAGACCTGGAGGACGTACGAGCAGTACTTC
>TRBJ1-4|few|TRBV6-5|-
CASSFRWTVSNEKLFF
TGTGCCAGCAGTTTCCGATGGACGGTCAGTAATGAAAAACTGTTTTTT
>TRBJ1-5|-|TRBV7-2|-
CASSLGSAYSNQPQHF
TGTGCCAGCAGCTTAGGGTCAGCCTATAGCAATCAGCCCCAGCATTTT
>TRBJ2-2|-|TRBV27|-
CASSLSRGGPTGELFF
TGTGCCAGCAGTTTATCGAGGGGGGGGCCCACCGGGGAGCTGTTTTTT
>TRBJ2-7|few|TRBV19|-
CASREGGASYEQYF
TGTGCCAGTAGGGAAGGCGGAGCCTCCTACGAGCAGTACTTC
>TRBJ2-6|-|TRBV5-5|TRBD1
CASSLFKQGVSSGANVLTF
TGTGCCAGCAGCTTGTTTAAACAGGGGGTATCCTCTGGGGCCAACGTCCTGACTTTC
>TRBJ2-7|-|TRBV3-1|TRBD2
CASSLEELAGGSEQYF
TGTGCCAGCAGCCTTGAGGAACTAGCGGGAGGAAGCGAGCAGTACTTC
>TRBJ2-1|-|TRBV13|TRBD2
CASSLTIGLAEYYNEQFF
TGTGCCAGCAGCTTGACAATTGGACTAGCGGAATACTACAATGAGCAGTTCTTC
>TRBJ2-7|many|TRBV21-1|-
CASSKAGDRSSYEQYF
TGTGCCAGCAGCAAAGCGGGGGACAGGAGCTCCTACGAGCAGTACTTC